What follows are 23 T cell receptor beta chains derived from one specimen sequenced in a study of OX40 agonist ivuxolimab in advanced cancers. Repertoires were generated with immunoSEQ multiplex PCR, while TCRdb's copy carries only in-frame clones and drops some. The sample shows approximately 88,000 clones, over 75% of them seen only once. Specimen: CD4+ or CD8+ T cells sorted from blood, collected in a trial of the OX40 agonist ivuxolimab. These receptors all stem from an adult with an advanced solid tumor such as melanoma, head and neck, liver or kidney cancer.

The chain carries TRBV30 and TRBJ2-3; TRBD1 agrees at 12 bases. The CDR3 is made up of 14 amino acids. The junction had 5 bases not matched to a gene; V was cut back by 5 bases and J by 5 bases. CDR1 is GTSNPN, CDR2 SVGIG, per germline (reference sequence). CDR3 bases: TGTGCCTGGTCCGGGACAGGGGGCTTAGATACGCAGTATTTT. Its protein product is CAWSGTGGLDTQYF.

The J gene is TRBJ1-1, the V gene TRBV4-1; TRBD1 aligns across 9 bases. CDR1 MGHRA and CDR2 YSYEKL come from the germline V gene. This CDR3 contains 14 residues. Losses at the gene ends were 6 bases for V and 4 bases for J; bases not matched to a gene: 6. The CDR3 is CASRDRGGVTEAFF. The CDR3 bases are TGCGCCAGCAGAGACAGGGGGGGCGTCACTGAAGCTTTCTTT.

The V call is TRBV27, the J call TRBJ1-5, with TRBD1 matching over 7 bases. Trimming removed 8 bases from V and 7 bases from J; junction bases left unmatched: 8. Germline assignment: CDR1 MNHEY and CDR2 SMNVEV (reference sequence). The CDR3 runs to 13 residues. Written as DNA, the CDR3 is TGTGCCAGCGCCCAGGGAGGGGGCCAGCCCCAGCATTTT. Encoded protein: CASAQGGGQPQHF.

The CDR3 nucleotides are TGCGCCAGCAGCTCCCAAGCGGGGGGGCAGACCGAGCAGTTCTTC. This gives the protein CASSSQAGGQTEQFF. The chain is built from TRBV5-1 and TRBJ2-1, with TRBD2 matching over 10 bases. V shed 3 bases and J 10 bases; nucleotides not matched to a gene: 10. The length of the CDR3 is 15 residues. In germline, CDR1 is SGHRS, CDR2 YFSETQ.

This chain links TRBV29-1 with TRBJ2-1; tentatively, D is TRBD2 (6 bases). The CDR3 is made up of 13 amino acids. Germline CDR1 SQVTM, CDR2 ANQGSEA. The V end lost 6 bases, the J end lost 7 bases, and 16 bases lay between the germline ends. The CDR3 region is CSVQLGGRNEQFF. The CDR3 DNA follows: TGCAGCGTCCAACTTGGAGGGAGGAATGAGCAGTTCTTC.

This clone was detected a few times. This chain links TRBV29-1 with TRBJ2-3; 8 nucleotides agree with TRBD1. Germline V gene lookup returns CDR1 SQVTM and CDR2 ANQGSEA. This CDR3 has 13 amino acids. The V segment lost 4 bases and the J segment 6 bases; nucleotides outside the gene matches: 6. CDR3 bases: TGCAGCGTTGGAAACAGGGGGACCGATACGCAGTATTTT. This gives the protein CSVGNRGTDTQYF.

This chain connects TRBV11-2 to TRBJ1-1; D remains unclear. Per the germline V gene, CDR1 is SGHAT and CDR2 is FQNNGV. V dropped 2 bases and J dropped 1 base, with 2 bases sitting between them. The CDR3 consists of 12 residues. CDR3 nucleotide sequence: TGTGCCAGCAGCTTACAGAACACTGAAGCTTTCTTT. This translates into CASSLQNTEAFF.

As for this clone: Distinct nucleotide sequences in the sample also encode this CDR3. J is TRBJ2-7 and V is TRBV29-1, with D perhaps being TRBD1 or TRBD2 (5 bases each). In germline, CDR1 is SQVTM, CDR2 ANQGSEA. The length of the CDR3 is 13 residues. Trimming stripped 6 bases from V and 3 bases from J, with 15 bases between. Here the CDR3 reads CSVGRDRVYEQYF. The CDR3 DNA is TGCAGCGTGGGCCGGGACCGAGTCTACGAGCAGTACTTC.

The rearrangement joins TRBV29-1 to TRBJ1-5; perhaps TRBD1 as D (6 bases). The germline V and J ends were trimmed by 4 bases and 7 bases, with 11 bases remaining between them. CDR1 and CDR2 from the germline V gene are SQVTM and ANQGSEA. This CDR3 region has 12 residues. CDR3 DNA sequence: TGCAGCGTTGCAACAGGGAACCAGCCCCAGCATTTT. It is translated as CSVATGNQPQHF.

V is TRBV2 and J is TRBJ1-1, with D perhaps matching TRBD1 (5 bases). The ends were cut back, 6 bases at V and 3 bases at J, with 14 bases in the middle. The germline V gene encodes CDR1 SNHLY and CDR2 FYNNEI. This CDR3 contains 14 residues. The CDR3 nucleotides are TGTGCCAGCAGCTCCAGGGTGGTGGACACTGAAGCTTTCTTT. Translated: CASSSRVVDTEAFF.

J is TRBJ2-7 and V is TRBV6-1; 10 nucleotides align to TRBD1. With 2 bases clipped from V and 4 bases from J, the junction kept 2 bases outside the gene matches. The CDR3 runs to 14 residues. Germline CDR1 and CDR2: MNHNS and SASEGT. The CDR3 is CASSEWGQGYEQYF. CDR3 sequence (DNA): TGTGCCAGCAGTGAATGGGGACAGGGGTACGAGCAGTACTTC.

This CDR3 is CASSPSGGRDTQYF. In DNA, the CDR3 is TGTGCCAGTAGTCCCAGCGGGGGTCGCGATACGCAGTATTTT. The rearrangement uses TRBV19 and TRBJ2-3; 8 positions agree with TRBD2. Germline V gene data show CDR1 as LNHDA and CDR2 as SQIVND (reference sequence). J gave up 6 bases and V 5 bases, and 7 bases lay outside the gene matches. The CDR3 consists of 14 residues.

This sequence joins TRBV4-1 and TRBJ2-4; D possibly uses TRBD1 or TRBD2 (6 bases each). Trimming stripped 1 base from V and 6 bases from J, with 19 bases between. The CDR3 has 17 residues. Per germline, CDR1 MGHRA and CDR2 YSYEKL. The CDR3 bases are TGCGCCAGCAGCCAAGGAGGGGGAGGAACAGGTGGAAACATTCAGTACTTC. Its protein product is CASSQGGGGTGGNIQYF.

The chain uses TRBV5-4 and TRBJ1-2, with TRBD1 matching over 7 bases. The CDR3 is made up of 15 amino acids. Germline assignment: CDR1 SGHNT and CDR2 YYREEE (reference sequence). V lost 3 bases, J lost 8 bases, and 13 bases stayed unmatched. The CDR3 reads CASSWSGTDSGGYTF. In DNA, the CDR3 is TGTGCCAGCAGCTGGTCCGGGACAGACTCTGGGGGCTACACCTTC.

The chain combines TRBV7-2 with TRBJ2-5; 10 positions match TRBD2. V shed 1 base, J shed 0 bases, and the junction held 11 bases outside the gene matches. The CDR3 is made up of 19 amino acids. In germline, CDR1 is SGHTA, CDR2 FQGNSA. The CDR3 nucleotides read TGTGCCAGCAGCTTAGAACGTGGTAGCGGGGGGACGTACCAAGAGACCCAGTACTTC. Translated, it gives CASSLERGSGGTYQETQYF.

V is TRBV5-3 and J is TRBJ2-3, with D maybe TRBD2 (6 bases). TRBV5-3 is annotated as an ORF whose role is uncertain. V lost 0 bases to trimming and J lost 3 bases, with 23 bases between them. The CDR3 runs 19 residues. CDR3 residues: CARSLVRFWRRGSTDTQYF. DNA for the CDR3: TGTGCCAGAAGCTTGGTACGGTTCTGGCGGCGGGGCAGTACAGATACGCAGTATTTT.

The V gene is TRBV6-6, the J gene TRBJ1-2, with TRBD1 as a possible D gene (5 bases). Looked up from germline, CDR1 is MNHNY and CDR2 is SVGAGI (reference sequence). V gave up 6 bases and J gave up 0 bases, with 11 bases separating them. CDR3 length: 14 residues. CDR3 residues: CASSYRGPNYGYTF. The CDR3 DNA reads as TGTGCCAGCAGCTATCGGGGCCCTAACTATGGCTACACCTTC.

The chain carries TRBV11-1 and TRBJ1-3, with unresolved D. Looked up from germline, CDR1 is SGHAT and CDR2 is FQDESV (reference sequence). The CDR3 sequence is 15 residues long. V was pared by 5 bases and J by 0 bases, with 11 bases between. This chain's CDR3 is CASSPDGNSGNTIYF. CDR3 DNA sequence: TGTGCCAGCAGCCCCGACGGAAACTCTGGAAACACCATATATTTT.

Here the CDR3 reads CASSIASGQGQPQHF. For the CDR3, the DNA is TGTGCCAGTAGTATTGCTTCGGGACAAGGACAGCCCCAGCATTTT. This sequence joins TRBV19 and TRBJ1-5, with TRBD1 as a possible D gene (6 bases). CDR3 length: 15 residues. Germline V CDR1 and CDR2: LNHDA, SQIVND (reference sequence). Trimming shortened V by 3 bases and J by 7 bases, and 16 bases separated the two germline ends.

This chain connects TRBV11-2 to TRBJ2-1; unclear D gene. Germline V CDR1 and CDR2: SGHAT, FQNNGV. The CDR3 loop spans 12 amino acids. Trimming stripped 5 bases from V and 6 bases from J, with 8 bases between. The CDR3, as DNA: TGTGCCAGCAGCCTTTTACTCAATGAGCAGTTCTTC. Translation gives CASSLLLNEQFF.

V gene TRBV4-1 combines with J gene TRBJ2-7; D call uncertain. CDR3 size: 15 residues. The ends were cut back, 0 bases at V and 1 base at J, with 10 bases in the middle. Germline assignment: CDR1 MGHRA and CDR2 YSYEKL. The CDR3 DNA reads TGCGCCAGCAGCCAAGAAGGCTTGGGGTCCTACGAGCAGTACTTC. It codes for CASSQEGLGSYEQYF.

The V call is TRBV5-1, the J call TRBJ2-3; the match to TRBD2 covers 8 bases. This CDR3 comprises 17 residues. V lost 4 bases to trimming and J lost 2 bases; unmatched junction nucleotides: 12. CDR1 and CDR2 (germline): SGHRS, YFSETQ. CDR3 in DNA: TGCGCCAGCAGCCCGGGGCGGGGGGCTAAACCCACAGATACGCAGTATTTT. As protein: CASSPGRGAKPTDTQYF. Using reference TRBV5-1 and TRBJ2-3 for the parts outside the CDR3, the full variable domain is KAGVTQTPRYLIKTRGQQVTLSCSPISGHRSVSWYQQTPGQGLQFLFEYFSETQRNKGNFPGRFSGRQFSNSRSEMNVSTLELGDSALYLCASSPGRGAKPTDTQYFGPGTRLTVL.

V gene TRBV30 combines with J gene TRBJ1-1; weak D call: TRBD1 (6 bases). Looked up from germline, CDR1 is GTSNPN and CDR2 is SVGIG (reference sequence). Between the trimmed V and J ends, which lost 4 bases and 2 bases, there was a span of 11 bases. CDR3 length: 13 amino acids. The CDR3 bases are TGTGCCTGGATGGGGACAAGAAACACTGAAGCTTTCTTT. It translates to CAWMGTRNTEAFF.